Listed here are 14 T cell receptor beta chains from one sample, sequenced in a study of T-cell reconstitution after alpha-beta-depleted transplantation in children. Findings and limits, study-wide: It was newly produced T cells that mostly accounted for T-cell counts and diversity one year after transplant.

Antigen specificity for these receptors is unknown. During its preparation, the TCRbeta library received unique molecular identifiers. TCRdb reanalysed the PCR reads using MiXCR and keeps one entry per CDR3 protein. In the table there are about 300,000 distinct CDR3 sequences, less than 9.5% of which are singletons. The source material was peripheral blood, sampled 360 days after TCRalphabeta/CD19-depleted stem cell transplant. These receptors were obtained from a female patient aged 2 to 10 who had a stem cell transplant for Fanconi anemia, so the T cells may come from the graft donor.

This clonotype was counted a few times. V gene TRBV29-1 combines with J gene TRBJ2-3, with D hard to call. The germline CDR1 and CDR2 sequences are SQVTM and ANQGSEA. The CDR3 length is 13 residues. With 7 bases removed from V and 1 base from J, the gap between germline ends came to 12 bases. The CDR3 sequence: CSALHPGTDTQYF. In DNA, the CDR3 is TGCAGCGCCCTACATCCGGGCACAGATACGCAGTATTTT.

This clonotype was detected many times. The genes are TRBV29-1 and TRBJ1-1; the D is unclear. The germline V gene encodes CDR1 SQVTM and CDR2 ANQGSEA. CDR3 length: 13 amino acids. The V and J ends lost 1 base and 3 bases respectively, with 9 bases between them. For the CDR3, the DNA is TGCAGCGTTGAAGTGACGAGGGACACTGAAGCTTTCTTT. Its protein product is CSVEVTRDTEAFF.

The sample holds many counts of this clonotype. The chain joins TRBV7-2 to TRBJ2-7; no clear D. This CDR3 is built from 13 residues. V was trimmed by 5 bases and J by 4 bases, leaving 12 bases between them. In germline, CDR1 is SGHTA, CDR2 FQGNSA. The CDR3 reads CASSPRLGYEQYF. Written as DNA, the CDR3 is TGTGCCAGCAGCCCCCGCCTGGGGTACGAGCAGTACTTC.

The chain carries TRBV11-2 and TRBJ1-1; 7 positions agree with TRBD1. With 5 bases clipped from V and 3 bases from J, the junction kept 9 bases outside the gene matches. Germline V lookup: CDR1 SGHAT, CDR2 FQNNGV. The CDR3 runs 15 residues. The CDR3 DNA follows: TGTGCCAGCAGCCCCTGGAGGGGGCCGCACACTGAAGCTTTCTTT. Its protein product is CASSPWRGPHTEAFF.

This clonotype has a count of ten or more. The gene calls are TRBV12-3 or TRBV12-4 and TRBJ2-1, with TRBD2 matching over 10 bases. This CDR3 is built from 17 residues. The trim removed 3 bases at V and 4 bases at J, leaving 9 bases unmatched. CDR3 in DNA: TGTGCCAGCAGTTTCCCCTCGCTAGCGGGGGTATACAATGAGCAGTTCTTC. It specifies CASSFPSLAGVYNEQFF.

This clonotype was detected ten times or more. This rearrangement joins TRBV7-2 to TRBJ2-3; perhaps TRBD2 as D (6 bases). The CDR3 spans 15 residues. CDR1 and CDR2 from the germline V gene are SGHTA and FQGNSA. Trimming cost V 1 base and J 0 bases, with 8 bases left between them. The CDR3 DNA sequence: TGTGCCAGCAGCTTAGTAGCGGTCAGCACAGATACGCAGTATTTT. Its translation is CASSLVAVSTDTQYF. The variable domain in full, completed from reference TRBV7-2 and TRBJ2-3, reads GAGVSQSPSNKVTEKGKDVELRCDPISGHTALYWYRQSLGQGLEFLIYFQGNSAPDKSGLPSDRFSAERTGGSVSTLTIQRTQQEDSAVYLCASSLVAVSTDTQYFGPGTRLTVL.

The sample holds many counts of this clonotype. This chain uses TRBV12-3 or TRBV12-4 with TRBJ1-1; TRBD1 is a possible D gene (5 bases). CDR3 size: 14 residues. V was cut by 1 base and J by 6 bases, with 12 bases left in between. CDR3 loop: CASSLGGPNPEAFF. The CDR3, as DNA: TGTGCCAGCAGTTTAGGGGGACCGAATCCTGAAGCTTTCTTT.

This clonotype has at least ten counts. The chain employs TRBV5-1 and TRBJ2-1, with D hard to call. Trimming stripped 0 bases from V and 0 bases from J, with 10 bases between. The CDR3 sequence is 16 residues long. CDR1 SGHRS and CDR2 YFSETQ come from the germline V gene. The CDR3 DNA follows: TGCGCCAGCAGCTTGGCCTCGGTCCTCTCCTACAATGAGCAGTTCTTC. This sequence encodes CASSLASVLSYNEQFF.

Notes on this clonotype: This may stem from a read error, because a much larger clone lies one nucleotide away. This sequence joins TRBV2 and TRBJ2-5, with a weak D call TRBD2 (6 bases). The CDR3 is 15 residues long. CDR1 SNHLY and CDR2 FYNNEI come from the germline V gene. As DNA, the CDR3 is TGTGCCAGCAGTGAAGTTGGAGGGCTCGGGGAGACCCGGTACTTC. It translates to CASSEVGGLGETRYF.

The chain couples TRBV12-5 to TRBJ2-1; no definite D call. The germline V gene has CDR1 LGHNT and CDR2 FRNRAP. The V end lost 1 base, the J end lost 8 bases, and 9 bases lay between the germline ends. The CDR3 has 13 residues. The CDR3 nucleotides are TGTGCTAGTGGTTTGGGACGTCCGGATGAGCAGTTCTTC. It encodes CASGLGRPDEQFF.

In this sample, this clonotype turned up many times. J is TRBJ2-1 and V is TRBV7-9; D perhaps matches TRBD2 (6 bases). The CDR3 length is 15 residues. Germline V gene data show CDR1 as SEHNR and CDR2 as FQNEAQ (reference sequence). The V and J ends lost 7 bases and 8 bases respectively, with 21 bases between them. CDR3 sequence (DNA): TGTGCCAGCACCAAAGGGCCCGGGAGAAGAGATGAGCAGTTCTTC. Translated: CASTKGPGRRDEQFF.

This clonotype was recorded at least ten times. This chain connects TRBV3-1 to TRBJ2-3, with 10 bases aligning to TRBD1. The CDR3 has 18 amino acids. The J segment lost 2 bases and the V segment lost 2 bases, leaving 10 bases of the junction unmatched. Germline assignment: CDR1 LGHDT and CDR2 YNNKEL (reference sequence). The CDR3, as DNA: TGTGCCAGCAGCCAACTCGGTCGGACAGGGGGTTACACAGATACGCAGTATTTT. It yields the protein CASSQLGRTGGYTDTQYF.

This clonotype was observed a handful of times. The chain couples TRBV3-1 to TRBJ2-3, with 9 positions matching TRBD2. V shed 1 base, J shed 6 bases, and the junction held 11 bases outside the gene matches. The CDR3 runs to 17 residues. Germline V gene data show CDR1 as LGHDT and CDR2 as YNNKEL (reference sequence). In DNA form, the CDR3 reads TGTGCCAGCAGCCAAGGATATTTGCGGGGGGGGGATGATACGCAGTATTTT. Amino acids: CASSQGYLRGGDDTQYF.

The CDR3 region has the DNA TGCAGTGCTAGACAGGGGATATACGAGCAGTACGTC. It is translated as CSARQGIYEQYV. The chain recombines TRBV20-1 with TRBJ2-7, with D perhaps matching TRBD1 (6 bases). The CDR3 contains 12 residues. Looked up from germline, CDR1 is DFQATT and CDR2 is SNEGSKA (reference sequence). Between the trimmed V and J ends, which lost 2 bases and 4 bases, there was a span of 9 bases.